These 13 T cell receptor beta chains came from one sample sequenced in a study of blood T cell repertoires in COVID-19. Method: immunoSEQ multiplex PCR; TCRdb's copy keeps in-frame clones and lacks some. The data show under 300,000 clones, 82% seen once. Input material: peripheral blood. These receptors originate from a woman at least 80 years old with active or convalescent COVID-19.

Regarding this clone: The same CDR3 is also encoded by other DNA sequences in this sample. V gene TRBV5-1 combines with J gene TRBJ1-6, with 7 bases that match TRBD1. Germline CDR1 reads SGHRS; CDR2 reads YFSETQ. CDR3 length equals 17 residues. V was clipped by 0 bases and J by 3 bases; unmatched bases: 6. The chain's CDR3 is CASSLAYGDSYNSPLHF. The CDR3 DNA is TGCGCCAGCAGCTTGGCCTATGGGGACAGCTATAATTCACCCCTCCACTTT.

On this clone: The identical CDR3 is also encoded by other nucleotide sequences in the sample. V is TRBV5-1 and J is TRBJ1-5; 7 bases align to TRBD1. In germline, CDR1 is SGHRS, CDR2 YFSETQ. V trimming: 2 bases; J trimming: 1 base; junction bases outside the gene matches: 3. CDR3 length equals 15 residues. The CDR3 DNA reads as TGCGCCAGCAGCTTAACAGGGGACAGCAATCAGCCCCAGCATTTT. Amino acid sequence: CASSLTGDSNQPQHF.

In the case of this clone: This sample also contains other DNA sequences that code for the same CDR3. The chain recombines TRBV5-1 with TRBJ2-1, with 11 nucleotides matching TRBD2. Germline loops: CDR1 SGHRS, CDR2 YFSETQ. With 0 bases clipped from V and 10 bases from J, the junction kept 6 bases outside the gene matches. This CDR3 spans 15 amino acids. CDR3: CASSLGLAGSGEQFF. CDR3 in DNA: TGCGCCAGCAGCTTGGGACTAGCGGGGTCGGGGGAGCAGTTCTTC.

The chain links TRBV20-1 to TRBJ1-4; D call uncertain. The CDR3 totals 16 residues. Germline V gene data show CDR1 as DFQATT and CDR2 as SNEGSKA (reference sequence). V was pared by 3 bases and J by 0 bases, with 14 bases between. CDR3 protein: CSASRVPRPTNEKLFF. DNA for the CDR3: TGCAGTGCTAGTCGGGTCCCCCGGCCAACTAATGAAAAACTGTTTTTT.

The gene calls are TRBV7-2 and TRBJ1-1; 8 positions agree with TRBD1. The CDR3 runs to 14 residues. The junction had 1 base not matched to a gene; V was cut back by 3 bases and J by 1 base. Germline V CDR1 and CDR2: SGHTA, FQGNSA. CDR3 region: CASSLDRENTEAFF. CDR3 in DNA: TGTGCCAGCAGCTTGGACAGGGAGAACACTGAAGCTTTCTTT.

V gene TRBV6-1 combines with J gene TRBJ1-2; 8 nucleotides line up with TRBD1. The CDR3 is 17 amino acids. With V trimmed by 4 bases and J by 5 bases, 15 bases remained unmatched. The V gene's germline CDR1 is MNHNS and CDR2 SASEGT. CDR3 sequence (DNA): TGTGCCAGCAGTGCCCGACAGGGGAGGTTCGCTACTTATGGCTACACCTTC. Its protein product is CASSARQGRFATYGYTF.

The chain uses TRBV4-1 and TRBJ1-1; D gene uncertain. CDR3 length: 14 amino acids. V lost 1 base and J lost 1, with 7 bases in between. Germline lookup yields CDR1 MGHRA and CDR2 YSYEKL. As DNA, the CDR3 is TGCGCCAGCAGCCAAGCGGCGGAGAACACTGAAGCTTTCTTT. This gives the protein CASSQAAENTEAFF.

V and J are TRBV18 and TRBJ1-1; 8 bases are shared with TRBD1. V was clipped by 4 bases and J by 4 bases; unmatched bases: 11. CDR1 is KGHSH, CDR2 LQKENI, per germline. CDR3 length: 16 amino acids. The CDR3 is CASSLDRGQRSTEAFF. CDR3 in DNA: TGTGCCAGCTCACTCGACAGGGGACAGAGATCCACTGAAGCTTTCTTT.

This clone was detected only once. The chain couples TRBV19 to TRBJ2-2; D ambiguous. CDR3 length: 15 amino acids. CDR1 and CDR2 from the germline V gene are LNHDA and SQIVND (reference sequence). Trimming shortened V by 5 bases and J by 0 bases, and 10 bases separated the two germline ends. CDR3 DNA sequence: TGTGCCAGTAGTCTACGACACGCGAACACCGGGGAGCTGTTTTTT. Translation: CASSLRHANTGELFF.

The chain uses TRBV5-1 and TRBJ1-4, with 7 bases that match TRBD1. Germline assignment: CDR1 SGHRS and CDR2 YFSETQ. Unmatched junction bases numbered 11, after V lost 4 bases and J lost 8 bases. The CDR3 is 15 amino acids. The CDR3 loop reads CASSDPQGIGEKLFF. As DNA, the CDR3 is TGCGCCAGCAGCGACCCACAGGGGATTGGAGAAAAACTGTTTTTT.

The chain employs TRBV28 and TRBJ1-1; 7 bases are a match to TRBD1. The germline gives CDR1 MDHEN, CDR2 SYDVKM. After removal of 8 bases from V and 3 bases from J, the junction contained 18 bases not matched to a gene. The CDR3 contains 17 residues. The CDR3 nucleotides are TGTGCCAGCCGCGATATGGGGAAAAAAGACAGGGACACTGAAGCTTTCTTT. It codes for CASRDMGKKDRDTEAFF.

This clone was seen a few times. V and J are TRBV28 and TRBJ1-5; tentatively, D is TRBD1 (6 bases). Trimming took 2 bases from V and 0 from J, leaving 11 bases between them. This CDR3 has 16 amino acids. Germline V gives CDR1 MDHEN, CDR2 SYDVKM. The CDR3 reads CASSLPGQLSNQPQHF. In DNA, the CDR3 is TGTGCCAGCAGTTTACCCGGACAGCTTAGCAATCAGCCCCAGCATTTT.

This rearrangement joins TRBV7-6 to TRBJ1-2; 8 nucleotides agree with TRBD1. The CDR3 covers 16 residues. Germline V gene lookup returns CDR1 SGHVS and CDR2 FNYEAQ. V lost 1 base to trimming and J lost 8 bases; unmatched junction nucleotides: 12. The CDR3 nucleotides read TGTGCCAGCAGCTTAGAAAGCCAGGGGGCGGTTCACGGCTACACCTTC. Its translation: CASSLESQGAVHGYTF.